A selection of T cell receptor beta chains follows, all from one sample in a study of cytomegalovirus exposure and HLA in healthy donors. The assay was immunoSEQ multiplex PCR, and TCRdb's table has in-frame clones only and misses some. This table holds 200,000 to 250,000 clones. Input material: PBMCs. Receptors were obtained from a woman aged 25 to 39 in good health and CMV-seropositive. CDR3s include the opening cysteine and the closing phenylalanine or tryptophan. D genes are given only for firm matches.

v_gene,j_gene,d_gene,CDR3nt,CDR3aa
TRBV19,TRBJ1-5,TRBD1,TGTGCCAGTACTCCGGTAATCACAGGGGGCAAGGATCAGCCCCAGCATTTT,CASTPVITGGKDQPQHF
TRBV6-5,TRBJ1-6,TRBD1,TGTGCCAGCAGTTACGGGACAGATCACTATAATTCACCCCTCCACTTT,CASSYGTDHYNSPLHF
TRBV5-4,TRBJ2-7,-,TGTGCCAGCAGCTTCGGACAGACGGTGACCTCCGAGCAGTACTTC,CASSFGQTVTSEQYF
TRBV4-3,TRBJ1-1,TRBD1,TGCGCCAGCAGCCAGAGTGCCGGGACAGGGAGGGAAGCTTTCTTT,CASSQSAGTGREAFF
TRBV7-9,TRBJ2-5,-,TGTGCCAGCAGTCCCCAAGGGCAGGGATCGAGGATGCCCCAGTACTTC,CASSPQGQGSRMPQYF
TRBV6-1,TRBJ2-3,TRBD1,TGTGCCAGCAGCTTCACAGGGGTTCAGGGAGATACGCAGTATTTT,CASSFTGVQGDTQYF
TRBV6-5,TRBJ1-1,-,TGTGCCAGCAGTGACGGGGTGACTGAAGCTTTCTTT,CASSDGVTEAFF
TRBV6-4,TRBJ1-1,TRBD1,TGTGCCAGCAGTGACGTCGGACAGGGGAACACTGAAGCTTTCTTT,CASSDVGQGNTEAFF
TRBV18,TRBJ1-6,-,TGTGCCAGCTCTACGCGCAGGGAAAATTCACCCCTCCACTTT,CASSTRRENSPLHF
TRBV11-3,TRBJ1-4,-,TGTGCCAGCAGCCAAGGGGGAGTTAATGAAAAACTGTTTTTT,CASSQGGVNEKLFF
TRBV28,TRBJ2-7,-,TGTGCCAGCAGGTTACAGGGCGTCTCCTACGAGCAGTACTTC,CASRLQGVSYEQYF
TRBV19,TRBJ2-1,TRBD2,TGTGCCAGTAGAAAGACTAGCATGCCCTCCTACAATGAGCAGTTCTTC,CASRKTSMPSYNEQFF
TRBV2,TRBJ1-5,-,TGTGCCAGCAGCGGTCCAACTAGCAATCAGCCCCAGCATTTT,CASSGPTSNQPQHF
TRBV6-6,TRBJ2-7,-,TGTGCCAGCAGCCCCCGGAGGGGCATGAGGGAGCAGTACTTC,CASSPRRGMREQYF
TRBV6-6,TRBJ1-4,-,TGTGCCAGCAGCTCCGCGCTAAATGAAAAACTGTTTTTT,CASSSALNEKLFF
TRBV7-6,TRBJ2-1,-,TGTGCCAGCAGCTTTTTCCCAGGGGCCCGCTCCTACAATGAGCAGTTCTTC,CASSFFPGARSYNEQFF
TRBV28,TRBJ1-5,-,TGTGCCAGCGGGCAGGGTCAGCCCCAGCATTTT,CASGQGQPQHF
TRBV15,TRBJ2-3,-,TGTGCCACCAGCAGATTCCAGGATGCCTTAGCGGAGGATACGCAGTATTTT,CATSRFQDALAEDTQYF
TRBV10-3,TRBJ1-2,-,TGTGCCATCAGTGACGGGGCTAACTATGGCTACACCTTC,CAISDGANYGYTF
TRBV7-9,TRBJ2-5,-,TGTGCCAGCAGCCCGCGGACAGTGCAAGAGACCCAGTACTTC,CASSPRTVQETQYF
TRBV6-1,TRBJ1-2,-,TGTGCCAGCAGTGCTCAGGGTTGGGGCTACACCTTC,CASSAQGWGYTF
TRBV20-1,TRBJ1-2,TRBD1,TGCAGTGCTCCGACAGGGAATGGCTACACCTTC,CSAPTGNGYTF
TRBV4-3,TRBJ1-2,-,TGCGCCAGCAGCCAAATGGGAGCCCAGCAAGGTAGCTACACCTTC,CASSQMGAQQGSYTF
TRBV27,TRBJ1-4,-,TGTGCCATTATAACGGGGGGGGAGAATGAAAAACTGTTTTTT,CAIITGGENEKLFF
TRBV7-8,TRBJ2-5,-,TGTGCCAGCAGCTCCTTACAGGTGCCCCAAGAGACCCAGTACTTC,CASSSLQVPQETQYF
TRBV2,TRBJ1-5,-,TGTGCCAGCGGGGGGAAAGGACAGCCCCAGCATTTT,CASGGKGQPQHF
TRBV6-1,TRBJ2-6,-,TGTGCCAGCAGCTCAGGGTCTGGGGCCAACGTCCTGACTTTC,CASSSGSGANVLTF